A selection of T cell receptor beta chains follows, all from one sample in a study of T cells expressing NK-cell markers. TCRdb re-analyzed the 5' RACE reads; it lists each CDR3 protein once, without DNA. The table for this sample gives a few hundred thousand distinct CDR3 sequences. The sample was blood T cells: a sorted CD56 or NKG2C T cell subset, CD4+ or CD8+ T cells, or bulk PBMC T cells (not recorded which). These TCRs come from a man aged 18-75 years in good health. The CDR3 runs from the conserved cysteine through the conserved F or W.

CSVGDRGYYNEQFF TRBJ2-1 TRBV29-1
CASSPRLAGGPYEQYF TRBJ2-7 TRBV27
CASSPGSSPAFF TRBJ1-1 TRBV18
CASSLRAGPHSSYNSPLHF TRBJ1-6 TRBV2
CASSHETSGRPSYEQYF TRBJ2-7 TRBV3-1
CASSEWTATNEKLFF TRBJ1-4 TRBV5-1
CSAQTVSSYNEQFF TRBJ2-1 TRBV20-1
CASSSGMWTPGRNTIYF TRBJ1-3 TRBV28
CASSRLLAGGRNEQFF TRBJ2-1 TRBV9
CASSLVDSLYGYTF TRBJ1-2 TRBV11-2
CASSTLAGGLDEQFF TRBJ2-1 TRBV7-8
CASLEGLEGYTF TRBJ1-2 TRBV28
CASSLKPGTGKGETQYF TRBJ2-5 TRBV5-7
CASSLRTGTSGGSVTYEQYF TRBJ2-7 TRBV7-2
CASTPRGSLLTQHF TRBJ1-5 TRBV6-2/TRBV6-3
CASSKEGLANLETQYF TRBJ2-5 TRBV5-1
CASGKGQGVETQYF TRBJ2-5 TRBV2
CASSKAGQAPYEQYF TRBJ2-7 TRBV7-2
CATSDLETGKETQYF TRBJ2-5 TRBV24-1
CASDPRGKETQYF TRBJ2-5 TRBV5-8
CASSPFPGPYGYTF TRBJ1-2 TRBV18
CASTRWGSTGELFF TRBJ2-2 TRBV5-5
CSALGPLGKAFF TRBJ1-1 TRBV20-1
CASSVATGVYGYTF TRBJ1-2 TRBV12-3/TRBV12-4
CASSSGHLSYNEQFF TRBJ2-1 TRBV7-8
CASSLLTGSIREAFF TRBJ1-1 TRBV6-1
CASSLAGRAIDGYTF TRBJ1-2 TRBV5-1
CSVGKEDEKLFF TRBJ1-4 TRBV29-1
CASSTPDRLNTEAFF TRBJ1-1 TRBV6-5
CASSLHEARNTIYF TRBJ1-3 TRBV7-6
CASGGSTGELFF TRBJ2-2 TRBV28
CASSLAGTYTGELFF TRBJ2-2 TRBV5-1
CASSLQGGAEQYF TRBJ2-7 TRBV7-9
CASSLGLAGHTGELFF TRBJ2-2 TRBV7-2
CTYGGGPTTYEQYF TRBJ2-7 TRBV5-4
CASSEQGTTDTQYF TRBJ2-3 TRBV2
CATSRDKGAAQQYF TRBJ2-7 TRBV15
CSARRAGGTPYEQYF TRBJ2-7 TRBV20-1
CASSLLVNYEQYF TRBJ2-7 TRBV28
CAISESDRYTDTQYF TRBJ2-3 TRBV10-3
CASRIVAGPETQYF TRBJ2-5 TRBV5-1